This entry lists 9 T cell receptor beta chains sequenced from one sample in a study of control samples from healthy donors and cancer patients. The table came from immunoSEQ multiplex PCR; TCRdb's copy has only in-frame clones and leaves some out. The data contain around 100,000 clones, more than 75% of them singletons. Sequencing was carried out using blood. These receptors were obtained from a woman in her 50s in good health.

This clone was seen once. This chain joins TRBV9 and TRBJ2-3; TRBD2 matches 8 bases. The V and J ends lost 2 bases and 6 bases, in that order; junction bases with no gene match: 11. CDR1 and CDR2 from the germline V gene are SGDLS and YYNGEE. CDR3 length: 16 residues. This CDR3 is CASSVIVGTSGDTQYF. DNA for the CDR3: TGTGCCAGCAGCGTTATCGTCGGCACTAGCGGTGATACGCAGTATTTT.

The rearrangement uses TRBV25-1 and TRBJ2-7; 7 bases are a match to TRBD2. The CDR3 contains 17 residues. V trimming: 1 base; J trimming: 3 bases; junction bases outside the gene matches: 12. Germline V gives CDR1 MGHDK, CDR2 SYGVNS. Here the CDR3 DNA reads TGTGCCAGCAGTGAATCGCCCTTTGCTAGCGGATACTACGAGCAGTACGTC. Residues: CASSESPFASGYYEQYV.

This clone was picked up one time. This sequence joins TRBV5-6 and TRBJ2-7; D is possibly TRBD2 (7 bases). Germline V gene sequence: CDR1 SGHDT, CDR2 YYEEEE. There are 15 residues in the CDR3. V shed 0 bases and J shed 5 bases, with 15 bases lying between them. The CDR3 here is CASSLVGGEVDEQYV. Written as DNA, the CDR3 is TGTGCCAGCAGCTTGGTAGGGGGGGAGGTAGACGAGCAGTACGTC.

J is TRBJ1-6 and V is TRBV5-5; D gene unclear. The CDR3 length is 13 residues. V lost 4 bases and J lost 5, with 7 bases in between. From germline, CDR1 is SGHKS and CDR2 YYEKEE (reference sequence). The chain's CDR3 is CASSLPNNSPLHF. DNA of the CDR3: TGTGCCAGCAGCCTGCCGAATAATTCACCCCTCCACTTT.

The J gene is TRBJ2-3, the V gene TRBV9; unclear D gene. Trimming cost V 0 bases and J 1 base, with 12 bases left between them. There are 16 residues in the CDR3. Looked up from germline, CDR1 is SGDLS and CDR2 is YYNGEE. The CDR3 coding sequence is TGTGCCAGCAGCGTAGCGTGGGCGCGAGGCACAGATACGCAGTATTTT. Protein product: CASSVAWARGTDTQYF. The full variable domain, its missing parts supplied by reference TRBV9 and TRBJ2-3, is DSGVTQTPKHLITATGQRVTLRCSPRSGDLSVYWYQQSLDQGLQFLIQYYNGEERAKGNILERFSAQQFPDLHSELNLSSLELGDSALYFCASSVAWARGTDTQYFGPGTRLTVL.

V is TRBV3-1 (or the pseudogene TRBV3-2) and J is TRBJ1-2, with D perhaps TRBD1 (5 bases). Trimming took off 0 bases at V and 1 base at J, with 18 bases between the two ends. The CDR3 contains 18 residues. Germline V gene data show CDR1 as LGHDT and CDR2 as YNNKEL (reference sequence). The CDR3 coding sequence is TGTGCCAGCAGCCAAGATCCAGCAGGGCGAGAACGTAACTATGGCTACACCTTC. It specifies CASSQDPAGRERNYGYTF.

CDR3: CASSLRTSADNEQFF. CDR3 DNA: TGTGCCAGCAGCTTGCGAACTAGCGCCGATAATGAGCAGTTCTTC. The rearrangement links TRBV7-9 to TRBJ2-1; 7 nucleotides line up with TRBD2. Germline V lookup: CDR1 SEHNR, CDR2 FQNEAQ (reference sequence). The CDR3 length is 15 residues. Trimming removed 3 bases from V and 7 bases from J; junction bases left unmatched: 9.

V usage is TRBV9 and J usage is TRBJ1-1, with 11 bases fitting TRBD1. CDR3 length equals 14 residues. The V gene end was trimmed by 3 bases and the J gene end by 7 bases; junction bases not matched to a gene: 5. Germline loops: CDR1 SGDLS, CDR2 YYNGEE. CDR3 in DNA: TGTGCCAGCAGCGCCGGACAGGGGGCGAATGAAGCTTTCTTT. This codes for CASSAGQGANEAFF. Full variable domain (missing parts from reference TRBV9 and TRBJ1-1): DSGVTQTPKHLITATGQRVTLRCSPRSGDLSVYWYQQSLDQGLQFLIQYYNGEERAKGNILERFSAQQFPDLHSELNLSSLELGDSALYFCASSAGQGANEAFFGQGTRLTVV.

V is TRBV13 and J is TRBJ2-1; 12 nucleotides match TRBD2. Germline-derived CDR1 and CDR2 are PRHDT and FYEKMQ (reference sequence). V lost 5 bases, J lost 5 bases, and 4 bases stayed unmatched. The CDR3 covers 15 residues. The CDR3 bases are TGTGCCAGCAGCCCCGGGACTAGCGGGCACAATGAGCAGTTCTTC. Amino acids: CASSPGTSGHNEQFF. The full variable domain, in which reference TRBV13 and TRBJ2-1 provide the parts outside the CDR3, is AAGVIQSPRHLIKEKRETATLKCYPIPRHDTVYWYQQGPGQDPQFLISFYEKMQSDKGSIPDRFSAQQFSDYHSELNMSSLELGDSALYFCASSPGTSGHNEQFFGPGTRLTVL.